This T cell receptor beta chain was obtained from a study of metastatic and nonmetastatic thyroid tumors (dated by TCRdb to between 2020 and 2021). Regarding the complete study: For patients with malignant and with benign thyroid disease, the researchers compared repertoires between peripheral blood samples and tumor or nodule tissue samples.

The library relied on PCR. For sequencing, an Illumina HiSeq 4000 was employed. High-throughput sequencing was used to profile the CDR3 region of the TCR beta-chain in every patient. The study's own analysis went as follows. The researchers built a classifier to tell apart papillary thyroid cancer patients with distant metastasis, based on CDR3 differences among clinicopathological groups. The Shannon index was used to assess repertoire diversity, and the Morisita-Horn index was used to assess tumor-blood repertoire similarity. TCRdb reran the public reads through fastp at Q25 and MiXCR, keeping productive beta chains. TCRdb, not the original authors, processed these V and J calls. The sample data list approximately 7,700 clones, and about 23% of these were observed just once. The top ten hold 15% to 18% of the sample. As for this clone: Its antigen is currently not known. Base qualities were left out, and no much larger clone turns up one base away.

Results and caveats for the whole study, not just this receptor: In both blood and tumor samples, TCR beta diversity was reported to be significantly higher in malignant tumors than in benign nodules.

The CDR1 and CDR2 encoded by the germline V gene are SGHAT and FQNNGV. Its CDR3 holds 15 amino acids, cysteine through phenylalanine. Only the CDR3 part of the read is kept: 45 bases, read in frame from the first base. V has 1 base trimmed and J has 8 bases trimmed; junction bases matching no gene number 8. No patient had received any treatment before thyroid surgery. The study retrospectively analysed patient clinical samples collected from about 2012 to 2019 using T-cell receptor beta sequencing. The rearrangement combines TRBV11-2 with TRBJ2-5, and TRBD2 aligns with 9 junction nucleotides. This receptor was obtained from a female donor with papillary thyroid cancer or a benign thyroid nodule (not recorded which). Some clones in this sample may be carry-over from other donors' samples. The sequencing input was tumor tissue. The nucleotide sequence is given as TGTGCCAGCAGCTTAGCCCAAGGACTAGCGCCTACCCAGTACTTC. Translated, it reads CASSLAQGLAPTQYF.